These 9 T cell receptor beta chains originate from one sample sequenced in a study of control samples from healthy donors and cancer patients (TCRdb year 2020). Library prep was done by the immunoSEQ multiplex PCR assay. TCRdb re-hosts the immuneACCESS table, in-frame sequences only. Its copies lack some clones; in the studies checked, an unresolved V gene accounts for under half of them, and the cause for the rest is not known. In this sample the table shows just under 65,000 clones, around 85% of which occur a single time. The top ten hold 5% to 6.5% of the sample. What was sequenced was blood. Source of these receptors: a man in his forties or fifties in good health.

The chain employs TRBV5-4 and TRBJ2-1; D remains unclear. Germline-derived CDR1 and CDR2 are SGHNT and YYREEE (reference sequence). The CDR3 is 14 residues long. Between the trimmed V and J ends, which lost 0 bases and 5 bases, there was a span of 9 bases. The chain's CDR3 is CASSLGNRDNEQFF. The CDR3, as DNA: TGTGCCAGCAGCTTGGGGAATCGGGACAATGAGCAGTTCTTC. Drawing the rest from reference TRBV5-4 and TRBJ2-1, the complete variable domain is ETGVTQSPTHLIKTRGQQVTLRCSSQSGHNTVSWYQQALGQGPQFIFQYYREEENGRGNFPPRFSGLQFPNYSSELNVNALELDDSALYLCASSLGNRDNEQFFGPGTRLTVL.

CDR3 coding DNA: TGTGCCAGCAGTTTTGCAGGGGGGGGTGAAAAACTGTTTTTT. Its protein is CASSFAGGGEKLFF. The genes are TRBV5-4 and TRBJ1-4; TRBD1 aligns across 7 bases. The CDR3 is 14 residues long. Losses at the gene ends were 5 bases for V and 7 bases for J; bases not matched to a gene: 8. Germline loops: CDR1 SGHNT, CDR2 YYREEE (reference sequence).

The V gene is TRBV3-1 (or the pseudogene TRBV3-2), the J gene TRBJ1-3; the D is unclear. CDR3 length: 15 amino acids. Trimming stripped 4 bases from V and 8 bases from J, with 18 bases between. CDR1 is LGHDT and CDR2 is YNNKEL in the germline V gene (reference sequence). Here the CDR3 DNA reads TGTGCCAGCAGCCCCATCTCGATCTACCAAGACACCATATATTTT. Its protein product is CASSPISIYQDTIYF.

V is TRBV25-1 and J is TRBJ2-2; weak D call: TRBD2 (6 bases). This CDR3 comprises 14 residues. The V gene's germline CDR1 is MGHDK and CDR2 SYGVNS. V dropped 5 bases and J dropped 1 base, with 8 bases sitting between them. For the CDR3, the DNA is TGTGCCAGCAGTAGCGGGCTGAACACCGGGGAGCTGTTTTTT. It codes for CASSSGLNTGELFF. The full variable domain, rest sourced from reference TRBV25-1 and TRBJ2-2, is EADIYQTPRYLVIGTGKKITLECSQTMGHDKMYWYQQDPGMELHLIHYSYGVNSTEKGDLSSESTVSRIRTEHFPLTLESARPSHTSQYLCASSSGLNTGELFFGEGSRLTVL.

This sequence joins TRBV10-3 and TRBJ2-3; D is possibly TRBD1 (5 bases). CDR3 length equals 14 residues. Per the germline V gene, CDR1 is ENHRY and CDR2 is SYGVKD. V was cut by 6 bases and J by 0 bases, with 10 bases left in between. The CDR3 nucleotides are TGTGCCATCAGAGACAGTTCTAGCACAGATACGCAGTATTTT. Protein sequence: CAIRDSSSTDTQYF.

The chain links TRBV20-1 to TRBJ2-5; no firm D call. V lost 0 bases, J lost 4 bases, and 3 bases lay in between. The CDR3 has 11 amino acids. Germline V gene sequence: CDR1 DFQATT, CDR2 SNEGSKA (reference sequence). The CDR3 sequence is CSAREGETQYF. DNA of the CDR3: TGCAGTGCTAGAGAGGGAGAGACCCAGTACTTC.

The V and J genes are TRBV9 and TRBJ2-5, with D possibly matching TRBD1 (6 bases). The CDR3 sequence is 14 residues long. V was cut by 3 bases and J by 4 bases, with 13 bases left in between. Per the germline V gene, CDR1 is SGDLS and CDR2 is YYNGEE. CDR3 residues: CASSGTGSGETQYF. The CDR3 DNA reads as TGTGCCAGCAGCGGAACAGGGTCGGGAGAGACCCAGTACTTC.

The chain recombines TRBV7-8 with TRBJ2-3; 13 bases are a match to TRBD2. CDR3 length: 17 amino acids. CDR1 is SGHVS and CDR2 is FQNEAQ in the germline V gene. Unmatched junction bases numbered 9, after V lost 6 bases and J lost 3 bases. DNA of the CDR3: TGTGCCAGCAGTCCACTAGCGGGGGGGCTAGGGACAGATACGCAGTATTTT. Protein product: CASSPLAGGLGTDTQYF.

This chain uses TRBV6-5 with TRBJ2-7; D is perhaps TRBD1 (6 bases). Germline V gene sequence: CDR1 MNHEY, CDR2 SVGAGI. The CDR3 length is 14 residues. V lost 6 bases to trimming and J lost 4 bases, with 16 bases between them. The CDR3 sequence: CASSPRQGWYEQYF. The CDR3 DNA reads as TGTGCCAGCAGCCCGCGGCAGGGGTGGTACGAGCAGTACTTC.